This T cell receptor beta chain was sequenced in a study of CD8 T cells in Susac syndrome. Study observations and caveats: By the study's own acknowledgment, its TCR sequencing and HLA analysis included relatively few individuals.

Sequencing of TCR beta covered CD8+ and CD4+ T cells obtained from blood. Negative isolation was applied to CD8+ and CD4+ T cells, and FACS enrichment was applied to TEMRA cells. cDNA came from 0.5 to 1 ug RNA primed by random hexamers. Amplification of TCR beta CDR3 used immunoSEQ multiplex PCR across 54 Vbeta and 13 Jbeta. TCRdb re-analysed the immunoSEQ multiplex PCR reads in MiXCR, keeping a single row per CDR3 protein. Of over 350,000 distinct CDR3 sequences in the sample, approximately 85% were seen once. The V gene's germline CDR1 is MNHEY and CDR2 SMNVEV (reference sequence). The CDR3 runs to 14 residues. V lost 5 bases to trimming and J lost 2 bases, with 13 bases between them. Concerning this clonotype: Antigen unknown.

The chain couples TRBV27 to TRBJ2-7; D might be TRBD2 (6 bases). The sequenced sample consisted of CD8+ T cells from PBMCs. This TCR came from a human donor with multiple sclerosis. The CDR3 region has the DNA TGTGCCAGCAGTCCGCTAGCGATCCCCTACGAGCAGTACTTC. Residues: CASSPLAIPYEQYF.